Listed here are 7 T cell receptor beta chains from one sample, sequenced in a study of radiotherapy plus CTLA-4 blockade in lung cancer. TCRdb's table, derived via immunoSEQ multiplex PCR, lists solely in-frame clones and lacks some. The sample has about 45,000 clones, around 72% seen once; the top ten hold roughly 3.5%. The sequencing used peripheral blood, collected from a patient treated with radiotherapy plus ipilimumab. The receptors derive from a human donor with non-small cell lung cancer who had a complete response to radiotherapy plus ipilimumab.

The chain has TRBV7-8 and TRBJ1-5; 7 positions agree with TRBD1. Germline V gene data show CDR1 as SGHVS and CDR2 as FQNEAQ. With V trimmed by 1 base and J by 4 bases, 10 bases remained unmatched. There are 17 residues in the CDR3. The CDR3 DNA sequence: TGTGCCAGCAGCTTAGGAGGGCAGGACAGGATGAATCAGCCCCAGCATTTT. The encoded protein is CASSLGGQDRMNQPQHF.

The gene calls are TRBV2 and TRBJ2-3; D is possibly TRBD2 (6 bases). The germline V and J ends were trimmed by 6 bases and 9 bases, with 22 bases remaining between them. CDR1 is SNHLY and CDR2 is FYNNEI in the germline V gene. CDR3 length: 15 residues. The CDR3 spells CASRPSGSPRGTQYF. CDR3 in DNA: TGTGCCAGCAGGCCGAGCGGGTCCCCGCGGGGCACGCAGTATTTT.

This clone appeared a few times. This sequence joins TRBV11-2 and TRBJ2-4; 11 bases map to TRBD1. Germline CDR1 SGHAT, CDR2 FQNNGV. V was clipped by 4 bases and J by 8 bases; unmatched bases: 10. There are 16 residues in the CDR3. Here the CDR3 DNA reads TGTGCCAGCAGCTCAGGACAGGGGGCCCAGGGGGACATTCAGTACTTC. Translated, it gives CASSSGQGAQGDIQYF.

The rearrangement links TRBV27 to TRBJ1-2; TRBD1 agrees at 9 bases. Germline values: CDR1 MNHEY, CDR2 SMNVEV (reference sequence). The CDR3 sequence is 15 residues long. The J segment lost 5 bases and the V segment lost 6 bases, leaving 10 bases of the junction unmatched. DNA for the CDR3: TGTGCCAGCAGCTTTGAGGGACAGGGACCATATGGCTACACCTTC. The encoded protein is CASSFEGQGPYGYTF.

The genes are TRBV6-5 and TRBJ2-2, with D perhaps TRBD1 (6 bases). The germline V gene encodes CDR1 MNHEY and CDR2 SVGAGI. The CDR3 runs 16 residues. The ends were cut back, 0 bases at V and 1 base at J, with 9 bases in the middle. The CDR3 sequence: CASSYSFRGNTGELFF. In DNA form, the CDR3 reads TGTGCCAGCAGTTACTCGTTCAGGGGGAACACCGGGGAGCTGTTTTTT.

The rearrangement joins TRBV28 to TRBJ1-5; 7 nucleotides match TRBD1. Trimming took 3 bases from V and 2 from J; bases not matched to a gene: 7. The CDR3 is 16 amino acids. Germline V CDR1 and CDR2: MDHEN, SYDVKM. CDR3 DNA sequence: TGTGCCAGCAGTTTTTTGAGAGGGGGCGGCAATCAGCCCCAGCATTTT. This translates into CASSFLRGGGNQPQHF.

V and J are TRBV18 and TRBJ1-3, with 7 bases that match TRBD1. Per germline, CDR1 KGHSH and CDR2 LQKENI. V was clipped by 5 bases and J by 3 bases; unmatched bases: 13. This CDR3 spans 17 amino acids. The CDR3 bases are TGTGCCAGCTCATCCCGCCAGACCCAGGGGGATGGAAACACCATATATTTT. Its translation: CASSSRQTQGDGNTIYF.